These 26 T cell receptor beta chains came from one sample sequenced in a study of blood T cell repertoires in COVID-19. Measured with immunoSEQ multiplex PCR; TCRdb has only the in-frame clones, and not every one. The profile shows 200,000 to 250,000 clones, 82% of them singletons. Sequencing was performed on peripheral blood. Source of these receptors: a woman aged 80 or older with acute or convalescent COVID-19.

This clone was counted a single time. CDR3 in DNA: TGTGCCAGCAGTGACCTAACAGGTCGAAACACCATATATTTT. Protein: CASSDLTGRNTIYF. The chain uses TRBV27 and TRBJ1-3; D possibly corresponds to TRBD1 (5 bases). This CDR3 is built from 14 residues. The V end was cut by 5 bases, the J end by 5 bases, with 13 bases between. CDR1 is MNHEY and CDR2 is SMNVEV in the germline V gene (reference sequence).

The sample holds a few counts of this clone. The J gene is TRBJ1-1, the V gene TRBV6-5; maybe TRBD1 (5 bases). Per germline, CDR1 MNHEY and CDR2 SVGAGI. Trimming shortened V by 4 bases and J by 5 bases, and 14 bases separated the two germline ends. This CDR3 comprises 14 residues. DNA for the CDR3: TGTGCCAGCAGTTGGGGCGACTTACAGACTGAAGCTTTCTTT. As protein: CASSWGDLQTEAFF.

This CDR3 reads CASSLAGRGTEAFF. The CDR3 coding sequence is TGTGCCAGCAGCTTGGCGGGAAGAGGCACTGAAGCTTTCTTT. This rearrangement joins TRBV11-3 to TRBJ1-1; unclear D gene. The ends were cut back, 3 bases at V and 4 bases at J, with 12 bases in the middle. CDR1 and CDR2 from the germline V gene are SGHNT and YENEEA. The CDR3 length is 14 residues.

The chain links TRBV20-1 to TRBJ2-1; D is unresolved. CDR1 and CDR2 from the germline V gene are DFQATT and SNEGSKA (reference sequence). CDR3 length: 12 amino acids. The V and J ends lost 4 bases and 6 bases respectively, with 10 bases between them. In DNA form, the CDR3 reads TGCAGTGCTATTGAGAATAGCAATGAGCAGTTCTTC. Residues: CSAIENSNEQFF.

This rearrangement joins TRBV3-1 (or the pseudogene TRBV3-2) to TRBJ1-5; 7 bases line up with TRBD1. Germline V CDR1 and CDR2: LGHDT, YNNKEL (reference sequence). The CDR3 contains 16 residues. V shed 2 bases and J 4 bases; nucleotides not matched to a gene: 8. Here the CDR3 DNA reads TGTGCCAGCAGCCAAAGATGGATCAGGGGGAATCAGCCCCAGCATTTT. Translating gives CASSQRWIRGNQPQHF.

V is TRBV24-1 and J is TRBJ2-1; D gene uncertain. V was clipped by 3 bases and J by 11 bases, with 13 bases between them. Germline assignment: CDR1 KGHDR and CDR2 SFDVKD. The CDR3 sequence is 13 residues long. As DNA, the CDR3 is TGTGCCACCAGTGATCCCGTGTCGGAGAAGCAGTTCTTC. Translating it yields CATSDPVSEKQFF.

The chain couples TRBV11-2 to TRBJ1-1; D is perhaps TRBD1 (5 bases). This CDR3 has 12 amino acids. Germline lookup yields CDR1 SGHAT and CDR2 FQNNGV. V was trimmed by 0 bases and J by 11 bases, leaving 10 bases between them. The chain's CDR3 is CASSLDVRVAFF. CDR3 bases: TGTGCCAGCAGCTTAGATGTCAGGGTGGCTTTCTTT.

The chain links TRBV6-5 to TRBJ2-5, with no clear D. This CDR3 is 15 amino acids long. V lost 2 bases to trimming and J lost 4 bases, with 14 bases between them. CDR1 MNHEY and CDR2 SVGAGI come from the germline V gene. CDR3 amino acids: CASSYGSSGLETQYF. The CDR3 DNA sequence: TGTGCCAGCAGTTACGGGTCTAGTGGTTTAGAGACCCAGTACTTC.

This sequence joins TRBV19 and TRBJ1-2, with TRBD1 identical over 7 bases. The CDR3 extends over 13 amino acids. V dropped 10 bases and J dropped 0; count of bases not matched to a gene: 5. Germline loops: CDR1 LNHDA, CDR2 SQIVND (reference sequence). The DNA of the CDR3 is TGTGCCACTAGGGACAGTTCTAACTATGGCTACACCTTC. It encodes CATRDSSNYGYTF.

The chain uses TRBV6-5 and TRBJ1-1; unclear D gene. V shed 0 bases and J shed 0 bases, with 11 bases lying between them. The CDR3 loop spans 16 amino acids. CDR1 MNHEY and CDR2 SVGAGI come from the germline V gene. CDR3 sequence: CASSYSIYSLNTEAFF. The CDR3 DNA reads as TGTGCCAGCAGTTACTCTATATACAGCCTGAACACTGAAGCTTTCTTT.

The chain combines TRBV27 with TRBJ1-5; TRBD1 might be the D (5 bases). In germline, CDR1 is MNHEY, CDR2 SMNVEV (reference sequence). This CDR3 has 17 residues. Trimming took 3 bases from V and 5 from J, leaving 20 bases between them. In nucleotides, the CDR3 is TGTGCCAGCAGTTTTGAAGGGGCCTCCAGATTCGATCAGCCCCAGCATTTT. It specifies CASSFEGASRFDQPQHF.

This sequence joins TRBV6-5 and TRBJ1-4; possible D gene TRBD1, 6 bases. The V gene lost 6 bases and the J gene lost 6 bases, with 8 bases spanning the gap. This CDR3 region has 12 residues. The germline gives CDR1 MNHEY, CDR2 SVGAGI. Here the CDR3 DNA reads TGTGCCAGCAGCTCAGGGGATGAAAAACTGTTTTTT. Its translation is CASSSGDEKLFF.

The gene calls are TRBV19 and TRBJ1-5, with a tentative D call TRBD1 (5 bases). V was shortened by 7 bases and J by 0 bases, with 16 bases between the two germline ends. This CDR3 has 16 amino acids. The germline gives CDR1 LNHDA, CDR2 SQIVND (reference sequence). The DNA of the CDR3 is TGTGCCAGTACCCCTAGGGGTTGGGATAGCAATCAGCCCCAGCATTTT. Translating gives CASTPRGWDSNQPQHF.

This clone has more than one count but fewer than ten. The chain is built from TRBV19 and TRBJ1-3; 8 bases are shared with TRBD1. Per germline, CDR1 LNHDA and CDR2 SQIVND (reference sequence). This CDR3 is 16 amino acids long. J gave up 0 bases and V 5 bases, and 6 bases lay outside the gene matches. Written as DNA, the CDR3 is TGTGCCAGTAGTCCCGGGACAGGCACCTCTGGAAACACCATATATTTT. It specifies CASSPGTGTSGNTIYF.

The genes are TRBV29-1 and TRBJ2-5, with D perhaps matching TRBD1 (6 bases). The germline V and J ends were trimmed by 4 bases and 3 bases, with 9 bases remaining between them. CDR1 is SQVTM and CDR2 is ANQGSEA in the germline V gene. The CDR3 is 12 residues long. CDR3 region: CSVVPGEETQYF. The CDR3 DNA follows: TGCAGCGTTGTACCAGGGGAAGAGACCCAGTACTTC.

The chain uses TRBV19 and TRBJ1-1; 7 bases align to TRBD1. Germline V lookup: CDR1 LNHDA, CDR2 SQIVND (reference sequence). This CDR3 has 13 residues. The J segment lost 3 bases and the V segment lost 6 bases, leaving 4 bases of the junction unmatched. CDR3 in DNA: TGTGCCAGTAGGCCTACAGGGGACACTGAAGCTTTCTTT. Encoded protein: CASRPTGDTEAFF.

The V and J genes are TRBV28 and TRBJ2-3, with 8 bases identical to TRBD2. CDR1 is MDHEN, CDR2 SYDVKM, per germline. The CDR3 extends over 15 amino acids. V trimming: 7 bases; J trimming: 6 bases; junction bases outside the gene matches: 12. CDR3 sequence: CASTAGGAQSDTQYF. CDR3 nucleotide sequence: TGTGCCAGCACCGCCGGGGGGGCCCAATCCGATACGCAGTATTTT.

This sequence joins TRBV20-1 and TRBJ1-1; D unresolved. Per germline, CDR1 DFQATT and CDR2 SNEGSKA (reference sequence). Trimming removed 3 bases at V and 4 bases at J, with 15 bases between. The CDR3 extends over 14 amino acids. The CDR3 DNA is TGCAGTGCTAGTAAAGAGGGAGGTGGCACTGAAGCTTTCTTT. It specifies CSASKEGGGTEAFF.

The chain employs TRBV29-1 and TRBJ2-1, with TRBD2 matching 10 bases. The CDR3 contains 15 residues. CDR1 SQVTM and CDR2 ANQGSEA come from the germline V gene. Trimming at V came to 4 bases and at J to 8 bases, leaving 11 bases not matched to a gene. The CDR3, as DNA: TGCAGCGTTGGGATAAGCGGGGGGGCCATGGATGAGCAGTTCTTC. Its protein is CSVGISGGAMDEQFF.

CDR3 nucleotide sequence: TGTGCCAGCGGGCAGAACACTGAAGCTTTCTTT. Amino acid sequence: CASGQNTEAFF. The chain joins TRBV7-8 to TRBJ1-1; D not resolved. The germline CDR1 and CDR2 sequences are SGHVS and FQNEAQ. The CDR3 has 11 residues. V lost 8 bases and J 1 base, leaving 5 bases between the germline ends.

The chain joins TRBV7-2 to TRBJ2-1; a weak D match, TRBD1 (6 bases). V lost 8 bases, J lost 15 bases, and 29 bases lay in between. The V gene's germline CDR1 is SGHTA and CDR2 FQGNSA. This CDR3 is built from 15 residues. The chain's CDR3 is CASGLDPGLGTRSFF. The CDR3 region has the DNA TGTGCCAGCGGATTAGACCCCGGGCTCGGGACACGGTCGTTCTTC.

This sequence joins TRBV10-3 and TRBJ2-7, with 7 bases matching TRBD1. The CDR3 extends over 13 amino acids. Germline CDR1 and CDR2: ENHRY and SYGVKD. The V segment lost 8 bases and the J segment 2 bases; nucleotides outside the gene matches: 6. CDR3 bases: TGTGCCATCGGGGAACAGGGGCCCTACGAGCAGTACTTC. It translates to CAIGEQGPYEQYF.

A few counts support this clone. The V call is TRBV5-6, the J call TRBJ1-1; no definite D call. The CDR3 loop spans 14 amino acids. V dropped 3 bases and J dropped 3 bases, with 12 bases sitting between them. Per the germline V gene, CDR1 is SGHDT and CDR2 is YYEEEE. Here the CDR3 reads CASSSLRGYTEAFF. The CDR3 coding sequence is TGTGCCAGCAGCTCCCTAAGAGGGTACACTGAAGCTTTCTTT.

This clone appeared a few times. V gene TRBV18 combines with J gene TRBJ1-2; 7 bases map to TRBD1. Germline V gene sequence: CDR1 KGHSH, CDR2 LQKENI. The CDR3 spans 16 residues. Losses at the gene ends were 0 bases for V and 8 bases for J; bases not matched to a gene: 12. CDR3 in amino acids: CASSPPGTATTKGYTF. For the CDR3, the DNA is TGTGCCAGCTCACCACCAGGGACAGCGACGACGAAAGGCTACACCTTC.

This clone was seen just once. The gene calls are TRBV7-2 and TRBJ1-1, with a possible D match to TRBD1 (6 bases). The CDR3 extends over 13 amino acids. The ends were cut back, 9 bases at V and 6 bases at J, with 17 bases in the middle. The germline gives CDR1 SGHTA, CDR2 FQGNSA. The CDR3 loop is CASEEGGLAEAFF. CDR3 DNA sequence: TGTGCCAGTGAGGAGGGGGGGTTGGCTGAAGCTTTCTTT.

J is TRBJ1-5 and V is TRBV5-6; TRBD1 aligns across 7 bases. Trimming cost V 4 bases and J 4 bases; bases outside gene matches: 8. The germline gives CDR1 SGHDT, CDR2 YYEEEE. The CDR3 covers 15 residues. The CDR3 protein is CASSATTGRNQPQHF. CDR3 sequence (DNA): TGTGCCAGCAGCGCGACGACAGGGAGGAATCAGCCCCAGCATTTT.